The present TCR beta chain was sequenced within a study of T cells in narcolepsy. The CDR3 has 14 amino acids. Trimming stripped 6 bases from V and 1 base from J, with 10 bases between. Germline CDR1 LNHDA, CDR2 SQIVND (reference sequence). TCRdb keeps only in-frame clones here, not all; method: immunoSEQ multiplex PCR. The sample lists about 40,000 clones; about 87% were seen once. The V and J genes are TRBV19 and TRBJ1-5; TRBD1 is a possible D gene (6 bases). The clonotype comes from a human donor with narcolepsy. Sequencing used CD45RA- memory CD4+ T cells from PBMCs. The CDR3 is CASRRGGSNQPQHF. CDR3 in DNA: TGTGCCAGTAGAAGGGGGGGAAGCAATCAGCCCCAGCATTTT.